This paragraph reports one T cell receptor beta chain. As yet, its antigen is unknown. Using RNA transcripts as the source, TCR beta CDR3 regions were amplified. The HTBI primer set served for first-round RT-PCR of the TCR CDR3. From the multiplex PCR reads, TCRdb called clonotypes with MiXCR, one entry per CDR3 protein. The data show roughly 500,000 distinct CDR3 sequences, with roughly 22% seen just once and under 55% held by the top ten. This entry belongs to a study of T cells in Graves' hyperthyroidism and ophthalmopathy. Trimming pared 0 bases from V and 10 bases from J, leaving 20 bases between. Germline V gene data show CDR1 as SGHRS and CDR2 as YFSETQ. This CDR3 is 16 amino acids long. Exclusion of a patient resulted from uncontrolled infection, other autoimmune disease, pregnancy or lactation. Clinical symptoms, serum thyroxine, TRAb, thyroid ultrasound and orbital computed tomography informed diagnoses.

The study's findings and limits: Prediction of ophthalmopathy progression came a median roughly 7.1 months pre-onset. Most expanded thyroid clonotypes above 0.001 recurred in blood.

The origin of this receptor is a woman aged 70-85 years with Graves' ophthalmopathy. The chain has TRBV5-1 and TRBJ2-1; D unresolved. Sequences were obtained from blood. The CDR3 DNA reads TGCGCCAGCAGCTTGGTCCCAGCTATACGTTCCGTCGAGCAGTTCTTC. The encoded protein is CASSLVPAIRSVEQFF.